What follows is one T cell receptor beta chain and its context. The antigen is not known. The entry originates in a study of cytotoxic CD8 clonotypes in ibrutinib-treated CLL. At the level of the study: About 25 partial and 2 complete responses; at median about 63 months, roughly 15 remitted, approximately 12 progressed.

Study outcomes and limitations: The study found clonality rose at ibrutinib response, then fell toward baseline at progression.

TCRdb's table, derived via immunoSEQ multiplex PCR, lists solely in-frame clones and lacks some. The table lists fewer than 150,000 clones, approximately 80% of them singletons. This CDR3 contains 11 residues. Germline V gene lookup returns CDR1 SGHAT and CDR2 FQNNGV. The V end lost 3 bases, the J end lost 7 bases, and 4 bases lay between the germline ends. The sequencing used PBMCs, collected after 24 months of ibrutinib treatment. The chain joins TRBV11-2 to TRBJ2-4; D is undetermined. The source of this sequence is a human donor with chronic lymphocytic leukemia. Written as DNA, the CDR3 is TGTGCCAGCAGCTTCGGGAACATTCAGTACTTC. It translates to CASSFGNIQYF.